One and the same sample provided the 8 T cell receptor beta chains below, sequenced in a study of cytomegalovirus exposure and HLA in healthy donors. The study ran its PCR with 60 Vbeta and 13 Jbeta primers. The repertoire was sequenced with immunoSEQ multiplex PCR; TCRdb's copy has only in-frame clones and lacks some. The profile covers some 190,000 clones, with roughly 75% appearing a single time and roughly 2% taken by the ten largest. Sequenced input: PBMCs. Source of these receptors: a woman aged 25 to 39 in good health and CMV-seronegative.

The V gene is TRBV19, the J gene TRBJ2-6, with TRBD1 matching over 7 bases. Losses at the gene ends were 4 bases for V and 1 base for J; bases not matched to a gene: 4. The germline V gene has CDR1 LNHDA and CDR2 SQIVND (reference sequence). This CDR3 comprises 16 residues. This CDR3 is CASSRLTGSGANVLTF. The CDR3 nucleotides read TGTGCCAGTAGTAGATTGACAGGGTCTGGGGCCAACGTCCTGACTTTC. The full variable domain, completed using reference TRBV19 and TRBJ2-6, is DGGITQSPKYLFRKEGQNVTLSCEQNLNHDAMYWYRQDPGQGLRLIYYSQIVNDFQKGDIAEGYSVSREKKESFPLTVTSAQKNPTAFYLCASSRLTGSGANVLTFGAGSRLTVL.

V usage is TRBV6-1 and J usage is TRBJ1-1; D remains unclear. The V end lost 7 bases, the J end lost 3 bases, and 12 bases lay between the germline ends. This CDR3 region has 13 residues. From germline, CDR1 is MNHNS and CDR2 SASEGT. Written as DNA, the CDR3 is TGTGCCAGCAACTCCAGGTTGGACACTGAAGCTTTCTTT. This translates into CASNSRLDTEAFF.

The chain links TRBV27 to TRBJ2-7; D is perhaps TRBD2 (5 bases). CDR3 length: 14 residues. Trimming cost V 4 bases and J 4 bases, with 14 bases left between them. The germline CDR1 and CDR2 sequences are MNHEY and SMNVEV (reference sequence). The CDR3 region has the DNA TGTGCCAGCAGTTCCCCAACTAGAAAGTACGAGCAGTACTTC. It yields the protein CASSSPTRKYEQYF.

The rearrangement uses TRBV9 and TRBJ2-1; 14 nucleotides match TRBD2. J was trimmed by 7 bases and V by 4 bases; bases with no gene match: 7. The V gene's germline CDR1 is SGDLS and CDR2 YYNGEE. There are 16 residues in the CDR3. CDR3 sequence reads: CASSLGLAGVENEQFF. The CDR3 region has the DNA TGTGCCAGCAGCCTGGGACTAGCGGGGGTCGAAAATGAGCAGTTCTTC.

The chain recombines TRBV6-5 with TRBJ2-7; tentatively, D is TRBD1 (6 bases). CDR3 length: 13 residues. The V and J ends lost 6 bases and 3 bases respectively, with 12 bases between them. CDR1 and CDR2 from the germline V gene are MNHEY and SVGAGI. CDR3 region: CASSQGNHYEQYF. The CDR3 bases are TGTGCCAGCAGCCAGGGGAATCACTACGAGCAGTACTTC.

Comments on this clone: An end of the junction differs from the germline gene, which may be a read error. The V and J genes are TRBV5-1 and TRBJ2-3; 8 bases are a match to TRBD2. In germline, CDR1 is SGHRS, CDR2 YFSETQ. The CDR3 sequence is 15 residues long. The DNA of the CDR3 is TGCGCCAGCAGCTTATTTAGGACTAGCAAAGATACGCAGTATTTT. Its translation is CASSLFRTSKDTQYF.

The J gene is TRBJ2-1, the V gene TRBV5-4; perhaps TRBD2 as D (5 bases). The CDR3 covers 15 residues. The V and J ends lost 4 bases and 3 bases respectively, with 14 bases between them. CDR1 is SGHNT and CDR2 is YYREEE in the germline V gene (reference sequence). CDR3: CASSPGQEVYNEQFF. The CDR3 DNA follows: TGTGCCAGCAGCCCCGGGCAGGAGGTCTACAATGAGCAGTTCTTC.

This chain connects TRBV30 to TRBJ2-4; the match to TRBD1 covers 7 bases. Trimming at V came to 3 bases and at J to 13 bases, leaving 9 bases not matched to a gene. The CDR3 is made up of 12 amino acids. CDR1 and CDR2 (germline): GTSNPN, SVGIG (reference sequence). Written as DNA, the CDR3 is TGTGCCTGGAGGGGGACAGTTCCCGTCCAGTACTTC. Protein product: CAWRGTVPVQYF.